The source of this T cell receptor (beta chain) is a study of PD-1 blockade in classical Hodgkin lymphoma (dated by TCRdb to 2018 to 2021). Concerning the study at large: Nivolumab dosing was 3 mg/kg intravenously every 2 weeks, continuing until either disease progression or unacceptable toxicity. To define a peripheral blood immune signature of response to PD-1 blockade in classical Hodgkin lymphoma, the study combined TCR beta sequencing with CyTOF.

This clone was found a few times. The specificity of this receptor is unknown. Per-nucleotide qualities are absent, and no much larger clonotype sits a single base away. The full study reports these points: Diversity was lower in patients who began nivolumab less than 1 year after ASCT, so these patients were left out of later analyses to avoid confounding by immune reconstitution. Baseline TCR diversity was reported as lower in newly diagnosed patients than in healthy donors, and lower still in relapsed/refractory patients. By C4D1, a significant rise was seen in CD4+ TCR diversity but not in CD8+ TCR diversity (p=0.0027 vs p=0.16), and the rise was most apparent among complete responders (p=0.02). Only a single clinical trial cohort was studied, and what caused the repertoire differences, possibly disease activity or prior therapy, remained undefined. Baseline diversity similar to that of newly diagnosed patients was observed in trial patients achieving complete response, whereas significantly lower diversity was observed in partial responders and progressors.

The CDR3 goes from the cysteine to the phenylalanine over 13 residues. Only the CDR3 DNA is retained, 39 bases long and in frame from the first base. The germline V gene (reference sequence) provides CDR1 MNHNY and CDR2 SVGAGI. Trimming leaves V shorter by 9 bases and J shorter by 6 bases, with the junction holding 10 bases beyond the gene matches. This specimen's time point label, per the study, means: cycle 4 day 1 (C4D1), after 6 weeks of nivolumab. Relapse after autologous stem cell transplantation had occurred in all trial patients, and cohorts A, B and C were distinguished by prior brentuximab vedotin exposure. The trial cohort was composed of about 54 patients with relapsed/refractory classical Hodgkin lymphoma, for whom complete response, partial response or progressive disease was recorded as best overall response. Single-agent nivolumab was administered to trial patients in the multi-cohort phase II CheckMate 205 trial. Best overall response was determined by an independent review committee according to the 2007 International Working Group response criteria. Trial PBMCs were collected just before the start of nivolumab (C1D1) and during therapy at cycle 2 day 1 and cycle 4 day 1. After peripheral blood was drawn into 8 mL Vacutainer Cell Preparation Tubes, PBMCs were isolated by centrifugation and then cryopreserved.

The Qiagen DNeasy kit was used to extract genomic DNA from unsorted PBMCs and from the negatively selected CD4+ and CD8+ fractions. TCR beta CDR3 regions were amplified by immunoSEQ multiplex PCR using primers annealing to V and J segments. A synthetic immune receptor repertoire was used to minimize amplification bias, and any residual bias was removed computationally once sequencing was done. Regarding the original processing steps: Repertoire diversity was quantified as the Shannon entropy index using custom Python scripts. Unsorted, CD4+ and CD8+ repertoires were analyzed separately, except in combined analyses where CD4+ and CD8+ sequences were merged in silico. Clonal expansion was defined as at least a 2-fold frequency increase after treatment relative to C1D1, with a pseudocount of 0.5 for undetected baseline clones. Singleton clones were defined as clones with 0 or 1 copy at C1D1, and non-singleton clones were defined as clones with 2 or more copies. Clones expanded in unsorted samples were labelled as CD4+, CD8+ or unknown by matching protein sequences in sorted samples from the same patient. Diversity changes from C1D1 to C4D1 were tested in paired samples using Wilcoxon tests. TCRdb obtained this table from immuneACCESS and retained in-frame rearrangements with V and J assigned. These tables miss some clones; where compared with another copy, unresolved V genes account for less than half of the shortfall, and the remainder is unexplained. The V and J calls and clone size were taken over from that table, and D and trimming were inferred from the DNA. This sample lists over 50,000 clones; roughly 86% were detected once. Approximately 6.8% of the sample is taken by the ten largest.

The chain uses TRBV6-6 and TRBJ2-7; a stretch of 8 junction bases matches TRBD1. The sequences come from peripheral blood mononuclear cells (PBMCs), collected before the fourth cycle of nivolumab. This receptor was identified in a human donor with classical Hodgkin lymphoma. The nucleotides are TGTGCCAGTTACGGACAGGGTATGGGCGAGCAGTACTTC. Translated, it reads CASYGQGMGEQYF.